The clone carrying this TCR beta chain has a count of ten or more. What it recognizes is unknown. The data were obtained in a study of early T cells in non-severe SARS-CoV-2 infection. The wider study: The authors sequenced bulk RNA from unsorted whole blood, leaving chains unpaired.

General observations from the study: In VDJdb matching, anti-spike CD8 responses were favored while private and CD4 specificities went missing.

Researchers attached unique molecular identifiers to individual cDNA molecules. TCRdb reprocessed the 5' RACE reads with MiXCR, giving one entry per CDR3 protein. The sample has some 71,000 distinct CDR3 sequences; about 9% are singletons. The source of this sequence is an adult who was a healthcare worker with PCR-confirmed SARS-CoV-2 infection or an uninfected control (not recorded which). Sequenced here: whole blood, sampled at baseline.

The CDR3: CASRAKLAGHYEQYF. CDR3 coding DNA: TGTGCCAGCAGGGCCAAACTAGCGGGACACTACGAGCAGTACTTC. The V and J genes are TRBV4-2 and TRBJ2-7; TRBD2 aligns across 10 bases. The CDR3 contains 15 residues. From germline, CDR1 is LGHNA and CDR2 YNFKEQ. V lost 6 bases, J lost 3 bases, and 8 bases stayed unmatched.